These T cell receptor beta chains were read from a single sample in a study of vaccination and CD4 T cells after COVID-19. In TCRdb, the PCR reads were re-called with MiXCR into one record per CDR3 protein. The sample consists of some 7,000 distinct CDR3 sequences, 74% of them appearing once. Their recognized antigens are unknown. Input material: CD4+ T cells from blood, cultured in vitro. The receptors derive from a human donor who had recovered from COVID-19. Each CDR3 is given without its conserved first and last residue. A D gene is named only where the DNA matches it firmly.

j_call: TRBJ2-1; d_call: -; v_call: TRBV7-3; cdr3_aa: ASSPRAAGEQF
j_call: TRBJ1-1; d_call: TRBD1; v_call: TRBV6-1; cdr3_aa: ASRQPGQLNTEAF
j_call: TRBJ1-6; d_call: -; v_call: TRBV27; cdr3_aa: ASSFGSYRGSSYNSPLH
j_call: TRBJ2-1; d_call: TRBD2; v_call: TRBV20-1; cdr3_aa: SAPTSGRANEQF
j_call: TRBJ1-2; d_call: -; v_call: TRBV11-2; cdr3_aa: ASSSRQARIGYT
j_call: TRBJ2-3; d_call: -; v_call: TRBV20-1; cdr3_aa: SAKRSGSTDTQY
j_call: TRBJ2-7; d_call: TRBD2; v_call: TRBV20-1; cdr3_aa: SARAPSGGPAYEQY
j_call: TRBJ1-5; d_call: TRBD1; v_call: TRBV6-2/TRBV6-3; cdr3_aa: ASSDTGTGYQPQH
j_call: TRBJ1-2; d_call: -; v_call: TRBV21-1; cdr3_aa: ASSKGAGSYGYT
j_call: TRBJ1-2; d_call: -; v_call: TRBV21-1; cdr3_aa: ASSRRGINYGYT
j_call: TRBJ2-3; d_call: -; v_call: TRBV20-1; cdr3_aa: SARDGASTDTQY
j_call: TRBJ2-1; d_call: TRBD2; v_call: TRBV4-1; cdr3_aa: ASSFSGSNTYNEQF
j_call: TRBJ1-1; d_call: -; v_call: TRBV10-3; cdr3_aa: AISEQSPNTEAF
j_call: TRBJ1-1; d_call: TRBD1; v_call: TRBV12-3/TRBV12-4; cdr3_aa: ASSSTGGTEAF
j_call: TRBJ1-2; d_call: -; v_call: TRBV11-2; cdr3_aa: ASSLVPGNYGYT
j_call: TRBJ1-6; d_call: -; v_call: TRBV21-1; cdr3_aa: ASSKEGLHNSPLH
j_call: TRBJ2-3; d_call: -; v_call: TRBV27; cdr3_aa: ASSLTRLADTQY
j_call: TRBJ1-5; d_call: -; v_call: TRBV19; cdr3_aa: ASSIQLSSSGGNQPQH
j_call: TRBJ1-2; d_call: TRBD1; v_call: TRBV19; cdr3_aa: ASSPWTGAPEGYT
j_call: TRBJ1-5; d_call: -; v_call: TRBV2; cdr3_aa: ASSERGLDNQPQH
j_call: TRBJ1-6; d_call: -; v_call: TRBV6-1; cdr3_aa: ASDSNRDNSPLH
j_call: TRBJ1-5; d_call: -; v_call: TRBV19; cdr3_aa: ASSSRLGERDQPQH
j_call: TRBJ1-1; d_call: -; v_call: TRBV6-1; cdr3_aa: ASSPITGVEAF
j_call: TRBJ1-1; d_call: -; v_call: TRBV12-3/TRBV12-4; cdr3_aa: ASSLGGNTEAF
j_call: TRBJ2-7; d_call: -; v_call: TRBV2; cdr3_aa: ASSEIQGIMSYEQY
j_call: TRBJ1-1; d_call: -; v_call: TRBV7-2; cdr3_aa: ASSLGGAGDTEAF
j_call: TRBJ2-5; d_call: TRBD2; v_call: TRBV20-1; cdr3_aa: SARTSGGPKETQY
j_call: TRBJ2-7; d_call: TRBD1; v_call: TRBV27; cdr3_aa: ASSSDRAYEQY
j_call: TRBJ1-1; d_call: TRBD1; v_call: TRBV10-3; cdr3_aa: AISEGQGADAF
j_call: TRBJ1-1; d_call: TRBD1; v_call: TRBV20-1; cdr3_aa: SASGTGLKNTEAF
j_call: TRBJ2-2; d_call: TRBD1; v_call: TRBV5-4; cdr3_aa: ASSPQGVTGELF
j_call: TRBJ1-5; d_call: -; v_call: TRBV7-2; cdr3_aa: ASSLEEGGNQPQH
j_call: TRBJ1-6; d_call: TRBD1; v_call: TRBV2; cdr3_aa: ASSEDRGLSNSPLH